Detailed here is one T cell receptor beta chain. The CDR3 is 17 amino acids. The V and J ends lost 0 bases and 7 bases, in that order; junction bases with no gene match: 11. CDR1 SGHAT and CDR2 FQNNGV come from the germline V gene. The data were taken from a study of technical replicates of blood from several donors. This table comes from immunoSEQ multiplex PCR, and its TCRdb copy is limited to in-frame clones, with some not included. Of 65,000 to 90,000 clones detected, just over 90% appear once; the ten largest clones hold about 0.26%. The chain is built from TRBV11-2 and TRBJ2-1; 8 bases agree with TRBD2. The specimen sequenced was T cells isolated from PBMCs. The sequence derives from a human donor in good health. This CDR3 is CASSLEGGTSGRNEQFF. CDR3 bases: TGTGCCAGCAGCTTAGAGGGAGGGACTAGTGGTCGGAATGAGCAGTTCTTC. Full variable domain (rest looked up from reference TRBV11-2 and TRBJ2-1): EAGVAQSPRYKIIEKRQSVAFWCNPISGHATLYWYQQILGQGPKLLIQFQNNGVVDDSQLPKDRFSAERLKGVDSTLKIQPAKLEDSAVYLCASSLEGGTSGRNEQFFGPGTRLTVL.